The rows below give T cell receptor beta chains drawn from one sample of a study of shared T cell receptors in the human thymus. The protocol was immunoSEQ multiplex PCR, while the TCRdb copy is restricted to in-frame clones and leaves out a portion. The sample holds some 760,000 clones; 70% to 90% are singletons and the top ten take about 0.0098%. In addition, the sample was reused for a study of human thymus T cells.

The sequenced sample was thymocytes. The source of these receptors is a girl under two years old with a congenital heart defect. Each CDR3 is given with its conserved first and last residue. Fields, in order: J gene, clone size, D gene, V gene, CDR3 protein, CDR3 DNA. A D gene is named only where the DNA matches it firmly. For some rows the clone size is stated as once, few or many, or as a class when expanded; others skip it.

J: TRBJ1-3; size: NA; D: TRBD1; V: TRBV14; CDR3: CASSPGTGPISGNTIYF; DNA: TGTGCCAGCAGCCCCGGGACAGGGCCTATCTCTGGAAACACCATATATTTT
J: TRBJ2-5; size: NA; D: NA; V: TRBV2; CDR3: CASSPLADYHPPRETQYF; DNA: TGTGCCAGCAGTCCTTTAGCGGACTACCACCCACCCCGAGAGACCCAGTACTTC
J: TRBJ1-4; size: NA; D: TRBD1; V: TRBV5-1; CDR3: CASSLGGTRAGGEKLFF; DNA: TGCGCCAGCAGCTTGGGAGGCACACGGGCAGGGGGAGAAAAACTGTTTTTT
J: TRBJ1-1; size: NA; D: TRBD1; V: TRBV5-1; CDR3: CASSLGRDRDHGTEAFF; DNA: TGCGCCAGCAGCTTGGGCCGGGACAGGGATCATGGCACTGAAGCTTTCTTT
J: TRBJ1-1; size: NA; D: NA; V: TRBV14; CDR3: CASSQEGRAGFGTEAFF; DNA: TGTGCCAGCAGCCAAGAAGGACGGGCAGGGTTTGGCACTGAAGCTTTCTTT
J: TRBJ2-7; size: NA; D: NA; V: TRBV28; CDR3: CASSFPVGAGAYF; DNA: NA
J: TRBJ1-4; size: few; D: TRBD1; V: TRBV28; CDR3: CASSLSRTPTGDIEKLFF; DNA: TGTGCCAGCAGTTTAAGTAGGACTCCGACAGGGGATATAGAAAAACTGTTTTTT
J: TRBJ1-5; size: NA; D: NA; V: TRBV10-3; CDR3: CAIGAGDGQPQHF; DNA: TGTGCCATCGGGGCAGGGGATGGTCAGCCCCAGCATTTT
J: TRBJ1-3; size: NA; D: TRBD1; V: TRBV7-9; CDR3: CASSLWDRASSGNTIYF; DNA: TGTGCCAGCAGCTTATGGGACAGGGCGAGCTCTGGAAACACCATATATTTT
J: TRBJ2-7; size: NA; D: NA; V: TRBV7-2; CDR3: CASSLGAIQYF; DNA: TGTGCCAGCAGCCTGGGAGCGATACAGTACTTC
J: TRBJ2-7; size: NA; D: NA; V: TRBV18; CDR3: CASSTTGEVYEQYF; DNA: TGTGCCAGCTCAACTACCGGGGAGGTCTACGAGCAGTACTTC
J: TRBJ2-5; size: NA; D: TRBD2; V: TRBV6-6; CDR3: CASSPGLAKETQYF; DNA: TGTGCCAGCAGTCCGGGACTAGCGAAAGAGACCCAGTACTTC
J: TRBJ1-1; size: NA; D: NA; V: TRBV11-2; CDR3: CASSLGGRGQRNTEAFF; DNA: TGTGCCAGCAGCTTAGGTGGGCGGGGGCAAAGGAACACTGAAGCTTTCTTT
J: TRBJ1-5; size: NA; D: TRBD1; V: TRBV28; CDR3: CASSAGGRDSNQPQHF; DNA: TGTGCCAGCAGTGCAGGGGGCCGGGATAGCAATCAGCCCCAGCATTTT
J: TRBJ1-4; size: NA; D: NA; V: TRBV5-6; CDR3: CASSFRQVANEKLFF; DNA: TGTGCCAGCAGCTTTAGACAGGTTGCTAATGAAAAACTGTTTTTT
J: TRBJ1-2; size: NA; D: TRBD1; V: TRBV7-2; CDR3: CASSFRPGQGGHGYTF; DNA: TGTGCCAGCAGCTTTCGTCCGGGACAGGGAGGCCATGGCTACACCTTC
J: TRBJ2-5; size: NA; D: TRBD2; V: TRBV2; CDR3: CASSTSGTSGGETQYF; DNA: TGTGCCAGCAGTACCTCCGGGACTAGCGGGGGTGAGACCCAGTACTTC
J: TRBJ2-3; size: NA; D: NA; V: TRBV9; CDR3: CASSGELGEGATDTQYF; DNA: TGTGCCAGCAGCGGTGAATTGGGCGAGGGTGCGACAGATACGCAGTATTTT
J: TRBJ1-5; size: NA; D: NA; V: TRBV11-2; CDR3: CASSLGGPSNQPQHF; DNA: TGTGCCAGCAGCTTAGGGGGGCCCTCCAATCAGCCCCAGCATTTT
J: TRBJ1-6; size: NA; D: TRBD1; V: TRBV12-5; CDR3: CASGLVDRGWRSYNSPLHF; DNA: TGTGCTAGTGGTTTGGTGGACAGGGGGTGGAGGTCCTATAATTCACCCCTCCACTTT
J: TRBJ1-4; size: NA; D: TRBD1; V: TRBV14; CDR3: CASSQSWTGRYEKLFF; DNA: TGTGCCAGCAGCCAATCGTGGACAGGACGGTATGAAAAACTGTTTTTT
J: TRBJ1-6; size: NA; D: TRBD1; V: TRBV5-1; CDR3: CASRQGDSPLHF; DNA: TGCGCCAGCCGACAGGGCGATTCACCCCTCCACTTT